This is a list of T cell receptor beta chains from one sample in a study of blood T cell repertoires in COVID-19. TCRdb keeps only in-frame clones here, not all; method: immunoSEQ multiplex PCR. The table lists 130,000 to 150,000 clones, roughly 81% of them singletons. The sequenced sample was peripheral blood. Receptors originate from a human donor with acute or convalescent COVID-19. The donor label of this sample is uncertain. CDR3s include the opening cysteine and the closing phenylalanine or tryptophan. D genes are given only for firm matches. Clone size is stated in some rows and not others, as once, few, many or a class when expanded.

clone size	V gene	J gene	D gene	CDR3 protein	CDR3 DNA
once	TRBV10-3	TRBJ1-6	NA	CAISGGNYSLNNSPLHF	TGTGCCATCTCTGGGGGGAACTACTCCTTAAATAATTCACCCCTCCACTTT
NA	TRBV4-1	TRBJ1-1	TRBD1	CASSLPDRDSTEAFF	TGCGCCAGCAGCCTACCGGACAGGGACAGCACTGAAGCTTTCTTT
NA	TRBV10-1	TRBJ2-7	TRBD2	CASSESGLASYEQYF	TGCGCCAGCAGTGAGTCGGGACTAGCGTCCTACGAGCAGTACTTC
few	TRBV29-1	TRBJ1-2	NA	CSAHRSDGYTF	TGCAGCGCTCACAGGAGCGATGGCTACACCTTC
NA	TRBV11-2	TRBJ2-5	TRBD2	CASSSRLAGGPNQETQYF	TGTGCCAGCAGCTCAAGACTAGCGGGGGGCCCGAATCAAGAGACCCAGTACTTC
NA	TRBV7-8	TRBJ1-2	TRBD1	CASSLIRGKDGYTF	TGTGCCAGCAGTTTAATCAGGGGGAAGGATGGCTACACCTTC
NA	TRBV21-1	TRBJ2-7	NA	CASLSGQGAGEQYF	TGTGCCAGCCTTAGTGGACAGGGGGCCGGCGAGCAGTACTTC
NA	TRBV3-1/TRBV3-2	TRBJ1-1	NA	CASSPLAGPEAFF	TGTGCCAGCAGTCCCCTGGCAGGGCCTGAAGCTTTCTTT
NA	TRBV6-5	TRBJ1-2	NA	CASKSDSNYYGYTF	TGTGCCAGCAAGTCGGACAGCAATTACTATGGCTACACCTTC
NA	TRBV30	TRBJ1-4	TRBD1	CAWTTGVGTNEKLFF	TGTGCCTGGACAACAGGGGTCGGCACTAATGAAAAACTGTTTTTT
NA	TRBV24-1	TRBJ2-2	NA	CATSDGGTGELFF	TGTGCCACCAGTGATGGGGGGACCGGGGAGCTGTTTTTT
NA	TRBV19	TRBJ1-2	TRBD1	CASSEADRARLGYTF	TGTGCCAGTAGTGAGGCGGACAGGGCCCGATTGGGCTACACCTTC
NA	TRBV3-1/TRBV3-2	TRBJ2-1	NA	CASSQHAGEQFF	TGTGCCAGCAGCCAGCACGCAGGTGAGCAGTTCTTC
NA	TRBV3-1/TRBV3-2	TRBJ2-3	NA	CASSQAGERSTDTQYF	TGTGCCAGCAGCCAAGCGGGTGAAAGAAGCACAGATACGCAGTATTTT
NA	TRBV23-1	TRBJ1-1	TRBD1	CASSRGGAETEAFF	TGCGCCAGCAGTCGAGGGGGCGCGGAGACTGAAGCTTTCTTT
few	TRBV10-3	TRBJ2-7	NA	CAISESSYEQYF	TGTGCCATCAGTGAGTCGAGCTACGAGCAGTACTTC
NA	TRBV10-3	TRBJ1-6	NA	CAISLGEGGPYNSPLHF	TGTGCCATCAGTCTCGGAGAGGGAGGCCCCTATAATTCACCCCTCCACTTT
many	TRBV4-1	TRBJ2-7	TRBD2	CASSQGERGKQYF	TGCGCCAGCAGCCAAGGGGAGCGGGGCAAGCAGTACTTC
NA	TRBV3-1/TRBV3-2	TRBJ1-1	NA	CASSQDTLYTSGTEAFF	TGTGCCAGCAGCCAAGACACGCTTTACACCTCGGGCACTGAAGCTTTCTTT
once	TRBV27	TRBJ1-1	NA	CASSPGGRAAFF	TGTGCCAGCAGTCCCGGGGGGAGAGCAGCTTTCTTT
once	TRBV5-6	TRBJ1-6	NA	CASSLGRGGSPLHF	TGTGCCAGCAGCTTAGGGAGGGGAGGGTCACCCCTCCACTTT
NA	TRBV5-1	TRBJ2-1	NA	CASSYLTGRNEQFF	TGCGCCAGCAGCTATCTGACAGGCCGCAATGAGCAGTTCTTC
NA	TRBV11-2	TRBJ2-2	NA	CASLLIQGITGELFF	TGTGCCAGCCTCTTAATACAGGGCATCACCGGGGAGCTGTTTTTT
many	TRBV30	TRBJ1-2	NA	CASTTRDYGYTF	TGTGCCTCCACGACCCGGGACTATGGCTACACCTTC
NA	TRBV15	TRBJ2-3	TRBD2	CATSRGLRGTSGLGDTQYF	TGTGCCACCAGCAGAGGACTCCGCGGGACTAGCGGGCTCGGCGATACGCAGTATTTT
NA	TRBV2	TRBJ1-1	TRBD1	CASRGTGDTEAFF	TGTGCCAGCAGAGGCACAGGGGACACTGAAGCTTTCTTT
NA	TRBV3-1/TRBV3-2	TRBJ1-2	TRBD1	CASSLTGGIGGYTF	TGTGCCAGCAGCCTAACAGGGGGCATTGGTGGCTACACCTTC
NA	TRBV5-1	TRBJ1-6	TRBD1	CASSLDGTGPRSPLHF	TGCGCCAGCAGCTTGGACGGGACAGGGCCTCGATCACCCCTCCACTTT
NA	TRBV24-1	TRBJ2-3	NA	CATSDRLVTAATDTQYF	TGTGCCACCAGTGATCGCCTTGTGACAGCAGCTACAGATACGCAGTATTTT
NA	TRBV4-1	TRBJ1-5	NA	CASSPGFDSNQPQHF	TGCGCCAGCAGCCCAGGGTTTGATAGCAATCAGCCCCAGCATTTT
once	TRBV10-3	TRBJ2-3	TRBD2	CAIKYAGGEDTQYF	TGTGCCATCAAATACGCGGGGGGGGAAGATACGCAGTATTTT
once	TRBV7-6	TRBJ2-3	TRBD1	CASSFEGRGLDTQYF	TGTGCCAGCAGCTTCGAAGGCAGGGGGCTAGATACGCAGTATTTT
NA	TRBV5-1	TRBJ1-1	NA	CASTSGFEAFF	TGCGCCAGTACCTCCGGGTTTGAAGCTTTCTTT
NA	TRBV24-1	TRBJ2-3	TRBD2	CATSDSGLAGDYTDTQYF	TGTGCCACCAGTGATTCGGGACTAGCGGGGGACTACACAGATACGCAGTATTTT
NA	TRBV5-1	TRBJ2-1	NA	CASSLAAGSGGEQFF	TGCGCCAGCAGCTTGGCCGCAGGGTCTGGGGGCGAGCAGTTCTTC
NA	TRBV5-1	TRBJ2-2	TRBD1	CASSLAPQGEGGELFF	TGCGCCAGCAGCTTGGCGCCCCAGGGGGAAGGCGGGGAGCTGTTTTTT
NA	TRBV19	TRBJ1-6	TRBD1	CASSQRPGQGYSPLHF	TGTGCCAGTAGCCAGAGACCGGGACAGGGTTATTCACCCCTCCACTTT
NA	TRBV3-1/TRBV3-2	TRBJ2-7	TRBD2	CASSQVAGGGRSYEQYF	TGTGCCAGCAGCCAAGTAGCAGGCGGGGGGCGATCCTACGAGCAGTACTTC
NA	TRBV19	TRBJ1-2	TRBD1	CAATGTGDFYGYTF	TGTGCCGCGACCGGGACAGGGGACTTTTATGGCTACACCTTC
NA	TRBV29-1	TRBJ2-5	TRBD2	CSVVSPGLASAETQYF	TGCAGCGTTGTTTCACCCGGACTAGCGTCAGCAGAGACCCAGTACTTC
NA	TRBV10-1	TRBJ2-2	TRBD1	CASSELRGLGGELFF	TGCGCCAGCAGTGAGCTCAGGGGGCTAGGCGGGGAGCTGTTTTTT
NA	TRBV14	TRBJ1-6	TRBD1	CASSHTSRGHSNSPLHF	TGTGCCAGCAGCCACACCTCTAGGGGGCATTCGAATTCACCCCTCCACTTT
NA	TRBV12-3/TRBV12-4	TRBJ1-2	TRBD1	CASSTGGDYGYTF	TGTGCCAGCAGTACAGGGGGCGACTATGGCTACACCTTC
NA	TRBV5-1	TRBJ1-4	TRBD1	CASSPGTGKEKLFF	TGCGCCAGCAGCCCCGGGACAGGGAAGGAAAAACTGTTTTTT